The 17 T cell receptor beta chains below were found in one sample sequenced in a study of T-cell memory formation after mild COVID-19. One entry per CDR3 protein results from TCRdb running MiXCR on the 5' RACE reads. Among a few hundred thousand distinct CDR3 sequences listed, about 17% were seen once. Sequencing was performed on PBMCs or a T cell subset sorted from them (not recorded which). The receptors come from a man aged 18 to 30 who had mild COVID-19 (a few samples of this study predate the infection). Cell type and time point are not known.

The genes are TRBV7-2 and TRBJ1-2, with D tentatively TRBD1 (5 bases). Germline loops: CDR1 SGHTA, CDR2 FQGNSA. This CDR3 is 14 amino acids long. Trimming cost V 1 base and J 4 bases, with 10 bases left between them. The CDR3 DNA reads as TGTGCCAGCAGCTTAGACCCAGGGTCCTATGGCTACACCTTC. Translation gives CASSLDPGSYGYTF. The variable domain in full, completed from reference TRBV7-2 and TRBJ1-2, reads GAGVSQSPSNKVTEKGKDVELRCDPISGHTALYWYRQSLGQGLEFLIYFQGNSAPDKSGLPSDRFSAERTGGSVSTLTIQRTQQEDSAVYLCASSLDPGSYGYTFGSGTRLTVV.

This clonotype came up a few times. The chain combines TRBV11-2 with TRBJ2-7; 7 positions match TRBD1. The CDR3 contains 13 residues. V lost 6 bases, J lost 4 bases, and 6 bases stayed unmatched. Germline CDR1 is SGHAT and CDR2 is FQNNGV. The CDR3 region has the DNA TGTGCCAGCAGGGGACAGATGCTTTACGAGCAGTACTTC. This encodes CASRGQMLYEQYF.

This clonotype was found a few times. The chain carries TRBV12-3 or TRBV12-4 and TRBJ1-2; D unresolved. The V end was cut by 5 bases, the J end by 0 bases, with 10 bases between. The CDR3 spans 14 residues. For the CDR3, the DNA is TGTGCCAGCAGTGGCTTGGCTGCTAACTATGGCTACACCTTC. Protein product: CASSGLAANYGYTF.

This chain joins TRBV6-4 and TRBJ2-3; D may be TRBD1 or TRBD2 (6 bases each). CDR1 is MRHNA and CDR2 is SNTAGT in the germline V gene. This CDR3 contains 15 residues. V was pared by 2 bases and J by 2 bases, with 11 bases between. In DNA, the CDR3 is TGTGCCAGCAGTGACAACGGGGGCGCCACAGATACGCAGTATTTT. It specifies CASSDNGGATDTQYF.

The V call is TRBV7-3, the J call TRBJ2-2; D remains unclear. Germline V gene sequence: CDR1 SGHTA, CDR2 FQGTGA. V lost 2 bases, J lost 3 bases, and 10 bases lay in between. The CDR3 spans 15 residues. Written as DNA, the CDR3 is TGTGCCAGCAGCTTAGGCCCCGCGGACACCGGGGAGCTGTTTTTT. Translation gives CASSLGPADTGELFF. Based on the CDR3 plus reference TRBV7-3 and TRBJ2-2, the full variable domain is GAGVSQTPSNKVTEKGKYVELRCDPISGHTALYWYRQSLGQGPEFLIYFQGTGAADDSGLPNDRFFAVRPEGSVSTLKIQRTERGDSAVYLCASSLGPADTGELFFGEGSRLTVL.

This clonotype was counted only a few times. The chain has TRBV30 and TRBJ1-2; tentatively, D is TRBD1 (6 bases). CDR1 is GTSNPN, CDR2 SVGIG, per germline (reference sequence). The length of the CDR3 is 13 residues. Trimming cost V 2 bases and J 8 bases, with 15 bases left between them. The CDR3 spells CAWSTLSTGGYTF. The CDR3 coding sequence is TGTGCCTGGAGTACCCTGTCGACAGGCGGCTACACCTTC.

In this sample, this clonotype turned up a few times. DNA for the CDR3: TGCGCCAGCAGCCAATCCGGGGGGGCCACAGAGACCCAGTACTTC. The encoded protein is CASSQSGGATETQYF. The chain employs TRBV4-1 and TRBJ2-5; 8 bases align to TRBD2. CDR3 length: 15 amino acids. CDR1 is MGHRA and CDR2 is YSYEKL in the germline V gene. Unmatched junction bases numbered 6, after V lost 2 bases and J lost 4 bases.

This clonotype was counted only a few times. CDR3: CASSSPRKDGRPALHF. DNA of the CDR3: TGTGCCAGCAGCTCGCCAAGAAAGGACGGCCGCCCGGCCCTCCACTTT. The genes are TRBV7-2 and TRBJ1-6; D call uncertain. V lost 4 bases and J lost 14, with 24 bases in between. From germline, CDR1 is SGHTA and CDR2 FQGNSA. This CDR3 has 16 amino acids.

J is TRBJ2-3 and V is TRBV18; 10 bases match TRBD2. J lost 6 bases, V lost 6 bases, and 9 bases had no gene match. Germline V gene data show CDR1 as KGHSH and CDR2 as LQKENI. The CDR3 is 15 residues long. The DNA of the CDR3 is TGTGCCAGCTCTCCCCCTAGCGGGAGCAGGGATACGCAGTATTTT. It is translated as CASSPPSGSRDTQYF.

The V and J genes are TRBV3-1 and TRBJ2-5; 7 bases agree with TRBD2. The CDR3 runs 15 residues. From germline, CDR1 is LGHDT and CDR2 YNNKEL (reference sequence). The J segment lost 2 bases and the V segment lost 4 bases, leaving 7 bases of the junction unmatched. As DNA, the CDR3 is TGTGCCAGCAGCCGAAACCTAGCGGTGCAAGAGACCCAGTACTTC. Its protein product is CASSRNLAVQETQYF.

Remarks on this clonotype: At one boundary the junction diverges from the germline segment, which might be a read error. This chain uses TRBV4-1 with TRBJ2-4; D is undetermined. This CDR3 has 14 amino acids. Germline-derived CDR1 and CDR2 are MGHRA and YSYEKL. CDR3 sequence: CASSQVVSKNIQYF. The CDR3 bases are TGCGCCAGCAGCCAAGTTGTCTCCAAGAACATTCAGTACTTC.

The CDR3 loop reads CASSAQSGQGDLGDTQYF. The CDR3 DNA is TGTGCCAGCAGCGCCCAAAGTGGACAGGGGGATTTAGGAGATACGCAGTATTTT. The chain carries TRBV9 and TRBJ2-3; the match to TRBD1 covers 10 bases. After removal of 3 bases from V and 5 bases from J, the junction contained 15 bases not matched to a gene. There are 18 residues in the CDR3. The germline CDR1 and CDR2 sequences are SGDLS and YYNGEE.

This clonotype was counted a few times. The V gene is TRBV29-1, the J gene TRBJ2-1; D is possibly TRBD2 (6 bases). There are 13 residues in the CDR3. With 5 bases removed from V and 2 bases from J, the gap between germline ends came to 10 bases. The germline gives CDR1 SQVTM, CDR2 ANQGSEA. The CDR3 region has the DNA TGCAGCGTTTCGCGGGGTCCCTACAATGAGCAGTTCTTC. Amino acids: CSVSRGPYNEQFF.

This chain connects TRBV10-3 to TRBJ1-1, with TRBD1 matching 9 bases. Trimming removed 7 bases from V and 8 bases from J; junction bases left unmatched: 5. This CDR3 is 12 amino acids long. Germline-derived CDR1 and CDR2 are ENHRY and SYGVKD. The CDR3 DNA reads TGTGCCATCAACCCTGGACAGGGGGAAGCTTTCTTT. Translated: CAINPGQGEAFF.

The chain carries TRBV7-9 and TRBJ2-1; tentatively, D is TRBD1 (6 bases). Between the trimmed V and J ends, which lost 5 bases and 0 bases, there was a span of 11 bases. The CDR3 consists of 15 residues. In germline, CDR1 is SEHNR, CDR2 FQNEAQ (reference sequence). CDR3 sequence reads: CASSQDRTSYNEQFF. The CDR3 DNA reads as TGTGCCAGCAGCCAGGACAGAACCTCCTACAATGAGCAGTTCTTC.

This clonotype was seen a few times. For the CDR3, the DNA is TGCGTATCTACTCCGGGACACTACACCGGGGAGCTGTTTTTT. Protein sequence: CVSTPGHYTGELFF. The rearrangement uses TRBV5-1 and TRBJ2-2, with D possibly being TRBD1 (6 bases). The length of the CDR3 is 14 residues. Germline assignment: CDR1 SGHRS and CDR2 YFSETQ.

The table lists this clonotype with many counts. This chain connects TRBV19 to TRBJ1-1; tentatively, D is TRBD1 (6 bases). V lost 4 bases and J 2 bases, leaving 8 bases between the germline ends. From germline, CDR1 is LNHDA and CDR2 SQIVND (reference sequence). The CDR3 is 13 amino acids. This chain's CDR3 is CASSTGVNTEAFF. In DNA, the CDR3 is TGTGCCAGTAGTACAGGGGTAAACACTGAAGCTTTCTTT.